This T cell receptor beta chain was recovered during a study of blood T cell repertoires in COVID-19. Study information: Samples of COVID-19 (acute and convalescent) were obtained from the United States, Italy and Spain. T cells, B-cell-depleted T cells, or PBMCs provided the cDNA or gDNA that served as material.

In germline, CDR1 is LGHNA, CDR2 YSLEER. CDR3 length: 16 amino acids. V lost 1 base to trimming and J lost 5 bases; unmatched junction nucleotides: 4. As handled by the study authors: Estimated nucleated cell counts came from reference gene primer amplification. Profiling relied on immunoSEQ multiplex PCR, and the TCRdb table lists in-frame clones only, not all of them. Clone size and the V and J calls come from that table; the DNA yielded D and trimming. Among some 250,000 clones, 88% were seen once, and the ten largest hold roughly 0.8%. The source of this sequence is a woman aged 30 to 39 with acute or convalescent COVID-19. The source material was peripheral blood. The chain couples TRBV4-3 to TRBJ2-5; 13 nucleotides match TRBD2. CDR3 coding DNA: TGCGCCAGCAGCCAAGGGACTAGCGGGAGAAGGGAGACCCAGTACTTC. This encodes CASSQGTSGRRETQYF.